The present entry profiles one T cell receptor beta chain with its context. Its antigen remains unknown. Per germline, CDR1 ENHRY and CDR2 SYGVKD. V lost 4 bases and J 1 base, leaving 5 bases between the germline ends. The CDR3 runs 12 residues. This sample is part of a study of cytomegalovirus exposure and HLA in healthy donors. With 60 Vbeta and 13 Jbeta primers, the PCR was carried out. The table came from immunoSEQ multiplex PCR; TCRdb's copy has only in-frame clones and leaves some out. This sample has approximately 85,000 clones, with around 80% found just once. Study-wide results and limits: HLA alleles were associated with around 17,000 TCR beta sequences in a later analysis at 0.05 false discovery rate. As was reported, the HLA-A and HLA-B alleles of most subjects were accurately predicted from TCR beta sequences. It was taken for granted in presence/absence analyses that sequencing depth across donors was roughly uniform.

The sequence came from a man aged 50 or older in good health and CMV-seropositive. The chain joins TRBV10-3 to TRBJ2-7; D remains unclear. Sequences were obtained from PBMCs. The CDR3 sequence is CAISGASYEQYF. The CDR3 DNA reads as TGTGCCATCAGTGGGGCATCCTACGAGCAGTACTTC.